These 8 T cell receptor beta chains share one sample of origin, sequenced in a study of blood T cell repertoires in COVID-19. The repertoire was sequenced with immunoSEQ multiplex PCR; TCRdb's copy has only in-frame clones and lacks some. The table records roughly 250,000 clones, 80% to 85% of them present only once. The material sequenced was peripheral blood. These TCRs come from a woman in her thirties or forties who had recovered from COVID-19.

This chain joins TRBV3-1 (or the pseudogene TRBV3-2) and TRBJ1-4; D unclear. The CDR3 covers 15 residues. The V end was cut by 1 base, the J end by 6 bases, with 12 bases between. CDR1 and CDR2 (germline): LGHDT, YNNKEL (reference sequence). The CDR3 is CASSQVLGEDEKLFF. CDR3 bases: TGTGCCAGCAGCCAAGTTTTGGGAGAAGATGAAAAACTGTTTTTT.

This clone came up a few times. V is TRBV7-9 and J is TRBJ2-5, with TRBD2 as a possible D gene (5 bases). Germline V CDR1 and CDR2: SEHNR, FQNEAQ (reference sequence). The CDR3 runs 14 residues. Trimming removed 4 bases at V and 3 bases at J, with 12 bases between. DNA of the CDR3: TGTGCCAGCAGCTCACGGACTGTCGAAGAGACCCAGTACTTC. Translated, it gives CASSSRTVEETQYF. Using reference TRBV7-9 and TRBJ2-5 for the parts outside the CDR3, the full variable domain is DTGVSQNPRHKITKRGQNVTFRCDPISEHNRLYWYRQTLGQGPEFLTYFQNEAQLEKSRLLSDRFSAERPKGSFSTLEIQRTEQGDSAMYLCASSSRTVEETQYFGPGTRLLVL.

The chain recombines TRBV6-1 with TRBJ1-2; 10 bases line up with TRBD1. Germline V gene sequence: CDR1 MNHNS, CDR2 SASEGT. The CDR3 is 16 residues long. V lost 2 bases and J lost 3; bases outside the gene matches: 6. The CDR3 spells CASSERGTGAHYGYTF. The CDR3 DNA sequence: TGTGCCAGCAGTGAAAGGGGGACAGGGGCTCACTATGGCTACACCTTC.

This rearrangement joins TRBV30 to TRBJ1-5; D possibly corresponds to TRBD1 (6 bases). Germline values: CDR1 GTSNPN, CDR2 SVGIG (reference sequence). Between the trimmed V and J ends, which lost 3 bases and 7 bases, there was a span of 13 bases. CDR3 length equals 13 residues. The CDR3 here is CAWRGPGEQPQHF. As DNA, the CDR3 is TGTGCCTGGAGGGGGCCAGGGGAACAGCCCCAGCATTTT.

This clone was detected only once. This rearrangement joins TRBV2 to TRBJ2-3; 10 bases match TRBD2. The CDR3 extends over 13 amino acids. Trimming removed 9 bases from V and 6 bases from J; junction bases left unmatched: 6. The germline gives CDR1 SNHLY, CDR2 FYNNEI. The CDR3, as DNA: TGTGCCAGGGGTGGGACTAGCGCCGATACGCAGTATTTT. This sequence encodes CARGGTSADTQYF.

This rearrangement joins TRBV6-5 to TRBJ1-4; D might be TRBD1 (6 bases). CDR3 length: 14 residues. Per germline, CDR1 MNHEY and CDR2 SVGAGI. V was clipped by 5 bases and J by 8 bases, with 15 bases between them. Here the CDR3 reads CASSHYPQGEKLFF. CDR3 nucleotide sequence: TGTGCCAGCAGTCACTACCCGCAGGGGGAAAAACTGTTTTTT.

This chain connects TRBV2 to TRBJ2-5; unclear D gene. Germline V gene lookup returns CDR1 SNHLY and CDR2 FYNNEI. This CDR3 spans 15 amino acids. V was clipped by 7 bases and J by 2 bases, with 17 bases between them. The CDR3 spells CASTLSPRRQETQYF. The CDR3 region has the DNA TGTGCCAGCACCCTATCTCCCCGCCGACAAGAGACCCAGTACTTC.

The CDR3 reads CAWSVQAGTDTQYF. CDR3 DNA sequence: TGTGCCTGGAGTGTACAAGCGGGTACAGATACGCAGTATTTT. The gene calls are TRBV30 and TRBJ2-3; weak D call: TRBD2 (6 bases). V gave up 0 bases and J gave up 3 bases, with 10 bases separating them. There are 14 residues in the CDR3. Looked up from germline, CDR1 is GTSNPN and CDR2 is SVGIG (reference sequence).